The clone carrying this TCR beta chain showed up many times. As yet, its antigen is unknown. This sample was included in a study of T-cell reconstitution after alpha-beta-depleted transplantation in children. TCRbeta library construction was performed incorporating unique molecular identifiers. TCRdb re-called the PCR reads through MiXCR, storing one row per CDR3 protein. The sample yields roughly 200,000 distinct CDR3 sequences, about 7% seen once. Germline V gives CDR1 MDHEN, CDR2 SYDVKM. The CDR3 loop spans 12 amino acids. V gave up 8 bases and J gave up 4 bases, with 12 bases separating them. Findings and caveats of the study: The origin of alpha-beta T cells about two months after transplant was reportedly several hundred expanded graft clones.

The input for sequencing was PBMCs, taken before TCRalphabeta/CD19-depleted stem cell transplant. The chain uses TRBV28 and TRBJ2-7; D remains ambiguous. This TCR was recovered from a boy aged 2 to 9 with acute lymphoblastic leukemia, due to receive a stem cell transplant. The CDR3 coding sequence is TGTGCCAGCGGCCTGACATCTTACGAGCAGTACTTC. Protein: CASGLTSYEQYF.